One sample yielded the 3 T cell receptor beta chains listed below, sequenced in a study of CD8 T cells in Susac syndrome. An input of about 0.5 to 1 ug of RNA was subjected to reverse transcription using random hexamers. TCRdb analysed the immunoSEQ multiplex PCR reads with MiXCR anew, one entry per CDR3 protein. The profile shows 95,000 to 150,000 distinct CDR3 sequences, just under 95% of them singletons. The sequenced material came from CD4+ T cells from PBMCs. All receptors derive from a human donor in good health.

This rearrangement joins TRBV3-1 to TRBJ2-7; 10 bases map to TRBD2. The germline V gene encodes CDR1 LGHDT and CDR2 YNNKEL (reference sequence). The J segment lost 9 bases and the V segment lost 4 bases, leaving 15 bases of the junction unmatched. The CDR3 totals 16 residues. The CDR3 DNA sequence: TGTGCCAGCAGCCGACGCCGGACTAGCGGAAACCCACCGCAGTACTTC. Translating it yields CASSRRRTSGNPPQYF.

The chain has TRBV7-2 and TRBJ1-4; maybe TRBD1 (5 bases). This CDR3 has 15 residues. V was trimmed by 0 bases and J by 2 bases, leaving 7 bases between them. The germline gives CDR1 SGHTA, CDR2 FQGNSA. The DNA of the CDR3 is TGTGCCAGCAGCTTAGCCAGGGTTACTAATGAAAAACTGTTTTTT. It encodes CASSLARVTNEKLFF.

This clonotype has only one observation. CDR3 coding DNA: TGTGCCAGCAGCTTAGTGTGGGACAGACAAGAGACCCAGTACTTC. It specifies CASSLVWDRQETQYF. The chain is built from TRBV7-9 and TRBJ2-5; TRBD1 agrees at 7 bases. Unmatched junction bases numbered 4, after V lost 1 base and J lost 2 bases. CDR3 size: 15 residues. Germline CDR1 and CDR2: SEHNR and FQNEAQ (reference sequence).